The entry that follows covers one T cell receptor (beta chain) sequence. This sample stems from a study of blood T cell repertoires in COVID-19. Categorization into cohorts depended on clinical history that participants reported. Cohort 3 donors were reported recovered after two negative PCRs, clearance, or symptom resolution. The germline V gene has CDR1 SGHAT and CDR2 FQDESV (reference sequence). V was cut by 1 base and J by 6 bases, with 16 bases left in between. The CDR3 is 16 residues long. The data were produced by immunoSEQ multiplex PCR, yet TCRdb's version contains in-frame clones alone and is incomplete. This sample has just over 300,000 clones, with 70% to 90% found just once.

This chain uses TRBV11-1 with TRBJ2-4; weak D call: TRBD2 (7 bases). The sequenced sample was PBMCs or T cells enriched from blood (not recorded which). The receptor's source is a man younger than 45 who had recovered from COVID-19. CDR3 amino acids: CASSLEGEGGGNIQYF. The CDR3 coding sequence is TGTGCCAGCAGCTTAGAGGGGGAGGGGGGAGGAAACATTCAGTACTTC.